This T cell receptor (beta chain) was found in a study of identical twins. Findings and limits, study-wide: A cross-sectional statistical analysis, not follow-up of the same donors, supported the conclusions. It was possible that invariant MAIT and iNKT cells partly confounded the zero-insertion analyses.

In every case, the donor was a healthy Caucasian. The CDR3 is 14 residues long. Trimming cost V 1 base and J 5 bases, with 9 bases left between them. Germline loops: CDR1 SGHRS, CDR2 YFSETQ. A few counts support this clonotype. Its antigen is undetermined. After template switching added a universal primer site, the resulting cDNA carried unique molecular identifiers. From the 5' RACE reads, TCRdb called clonotypes with MiXCR, one entry per CDR3 protein. The table lists roughly 1.6 million distinct CDR3 sequences, less than 35% of them singletons. This receptor was identified in a newborn girl in good health. Sample: cord blood. The chain employs TRBV5-1 and TRBJ1-4; D is ambiguous. CDR3 amino acids: CASSLMGENEKLFF. For the CDR3, the DNA is TGCGCCAGCAGCTTGATGGGAGAGAATGAAAAACTGTTTTTT.